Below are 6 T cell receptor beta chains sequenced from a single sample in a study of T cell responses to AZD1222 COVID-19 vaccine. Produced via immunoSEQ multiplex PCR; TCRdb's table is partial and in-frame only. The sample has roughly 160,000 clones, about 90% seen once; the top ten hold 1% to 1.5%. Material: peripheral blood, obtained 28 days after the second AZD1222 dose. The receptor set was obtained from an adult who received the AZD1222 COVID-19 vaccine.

This chain's CDR3 is CASSLGQTDRNTEAFF. The CDR3 coding sequence is TGTGCCAGCAGCTTAGGCCAGACGGACAGGAACACTGAAGCTTTCTTT. The chain links TRBV7-9 to TRBJ1-1, with D maybe TRBD1 (6 bases). The length of the CDR3 is 16 residues. Germline V gives CDR1 SEHNR, CDR2 FQNEAQ (reference sequence). Trimming removed 1 base at V and 1 base at J, with 13 bases between.

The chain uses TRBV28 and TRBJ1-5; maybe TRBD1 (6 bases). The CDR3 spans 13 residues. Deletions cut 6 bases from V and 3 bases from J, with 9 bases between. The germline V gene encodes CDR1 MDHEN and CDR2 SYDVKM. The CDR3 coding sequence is TGTGCCAGCAGCGGACAGTACAATCAGCCCCAGCATTTT. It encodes CASSGQYNQPQHF.

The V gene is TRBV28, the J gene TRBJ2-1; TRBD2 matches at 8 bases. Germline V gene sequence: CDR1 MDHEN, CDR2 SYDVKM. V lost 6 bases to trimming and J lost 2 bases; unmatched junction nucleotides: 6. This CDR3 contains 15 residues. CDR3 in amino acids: CASSPREGPYNEQFF. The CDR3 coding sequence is TGTGCCAGCAGCCCCCGGGAGGGCCCCTACAATGAGCAGTTCTTC.

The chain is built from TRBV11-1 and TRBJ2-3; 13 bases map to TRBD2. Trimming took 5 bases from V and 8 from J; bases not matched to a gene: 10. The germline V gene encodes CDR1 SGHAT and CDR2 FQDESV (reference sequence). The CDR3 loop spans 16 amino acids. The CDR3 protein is CASSKGTSGIRSTQYF. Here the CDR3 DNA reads TGTGCCAGCAGCAAAGGGACTAGCGGGATTAGGAGTACGCAGTATTTT. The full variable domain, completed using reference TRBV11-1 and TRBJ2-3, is EAEVAQSPRYKITEKSQAVAFWCDPISGHATLYWYRQILGQGPELLVQFQDESVVDDSQLPKDRFSAERLKGVDSTLKIQPAELGDSAMYLCASSKGTSGIRSTQYFGPGTRLTVL.

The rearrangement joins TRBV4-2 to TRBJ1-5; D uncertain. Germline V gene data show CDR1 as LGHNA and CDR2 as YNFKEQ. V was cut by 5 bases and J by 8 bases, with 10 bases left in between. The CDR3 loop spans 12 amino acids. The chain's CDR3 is CASSLLGEPQHF. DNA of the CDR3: TGTGCCAGCAGCTTATTGGGAGAGCCCCAGCATTTT.

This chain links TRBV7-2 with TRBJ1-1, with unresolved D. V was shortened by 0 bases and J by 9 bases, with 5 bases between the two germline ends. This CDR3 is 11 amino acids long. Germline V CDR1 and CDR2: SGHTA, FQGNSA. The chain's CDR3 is CASSLAQKAFF. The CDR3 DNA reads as TGTGCCAGCAGCTTAGCTCAGAAAGCTTTCTTT.